The 13 T cell receptor beta chains below come from one sample, sequenced in a study of cytomegalovirus exposure and HLA in healthy donors. Vbeta (60) and Jbeta (13) primers were used in the PCR. Produced via immunoSEQ multiplex PCR; TCRdb's table is partial and in-frame only. The sample consists of about 160,000 clones, almost 80% of them appearing once. The sequencing input was PBMCs. Source of these receptors: a woman aged 50 to 65 in good health and CMV-seronegative.

The chain has TRBV18 and TRBJ2-1; D is undetermined. CDR3 length: 13 amino acids. CDR1 and CDR2 from the germline V gene are KGHSH and LQKENI. V was cut by 1 base and J by 9 bases, with 10 bases left in between. For the CDR3, the DNA is TGTGCCAGCTCACCACTACCGGCTAGTGAGCAGTTCTTC. Residues: CASSPLPASEQFF.

This clone appeared a few times. The V call is TRBV5-6, the J call TRBJ1-1, with D maybe TRBD1 (5 bases). The germline CDR1 and CDR2 sequences are SGHDT and YYEEEE. V lost 7 bases, J lost 7 bases, and 17 bases lay in between. The CDR3 runs 13 residues. The CDR3 spells CASRWQGGDEAFF. CDR3 DNA sequence: TGTGCCAGCCGCTGGCAGGGCGGTGATGAAGCTTTCTTT.

The CDR3 nucleotides read TGTGCCAGCAGCGTCTCCGGGACAGGGGGGTACGAGCAGTACTTC. Its protein product is CASSVSGTGGYEQYF. The chain joins TRBV5-4 to TRBJ2-7; 11 positions agree with TRBD1. The V segment lost 4 bases and the J segment 4 bases; nucleotides outside the gene matches: 7. The CDR3 extends over 15 amino acids. CDR1 SGHNT and CDR2 YYREEE come from the germline V gene (reference sequence).

V is TRBV13 and J is TRBJ2-7, with 10 bases lining up with TRBD2. The CDR3 contains 18 residues. The germline CDR1 and CDR2 sequences are PRHDT and FYEKMQ (reference sequence). V dropped 1 base and J dropped 1; count of bases not matched to a gene: 10. This chain's CDR3 is CASSLALTSGAISYEQYF. The CDR3, as DNA: TGTGCCAGCAGCTTAGCCCTTACTAGCGGGGCGATATCCTACGAGCAGTACTTC.

The chain combines TRBV30 with TRBJ1-1; possibly TRBD1 for D (5 bases). Germline V CDR1 and CDR2: GTSNPN, SVGIG (reference sequence). The germline V and J ends were trimmed by 3 bases and 8 bases, with 16 bases remaining between them. This CDR3 comprises 13 residues. The CDR3 protein is CAWRGELGGEAFF. CDR3 sequence (DNA): TGTGCCTGGAGGGGGGAGCTGGGGGGAGAAGCTTTCTTT. Using reference TRBV30 and TRBJ1-1 for the parts outside the CDR3, the full variable domain is SQTIHQWPATLVQPVGSPLSLECTVEGTSNPNLYWYRQAAGRGLQLLFYSVGIGQISSEVPQNLSASRPQDRQFILSSKKLLLSDSGFYLCAWRGELGGEAFFGQGTRLTVV.

The J gene is TRBJ2-3, the V gene TRBV7-2, with 8 bases matching TRBD2. Germline V gene lookup returns CDR1 SGHTA and CDR2 FQGNSA. The CDR3 has 18 residues. V lost 1 base and J lost 0; bases outside the gene matches: 9. The CDR3 sequence is CASSLGVLAGHSTDTQYF. For the CDR3, the DNA is TGTGCCAGCAGCTTAGGGGTCCTAGCGGGCCATAGCACAGATACGCAGTATTTT.

A remark on this clone: The same CDR3 can be traced to other DNA sequences in this sample. The chain is built from TRBV9 and TRBJ1-2; a possible D gene is TRBD1 (6 bases). CDR1 SGDLS and CDR2 YYNGEE come from the germline V gene. V was pared by 0 bases and J by 4 bases, with 7 bases between. This CDR3 region has 13 residues. DNA of the CDR3: TGTGCCAGCAGCGTAGGACAGGCCTATGGCTACACCTTC. Protein sequence: CASSVGQAYGYTF.

This clone came up once. This chain connects TRBV4-1 to TRBJ2-1, with a tentative D call TRBD2 (6 bases). The CDR3 runs 16 residues. V gave up 0 bases and J gave up 0 bases, with 9 bases separating them. The germline V gene has CDR1 MGHRA and CDR2 YSYEKL. CDR3 DNA: TGCGCCAGCAGCCAAGATCCCGGGGGCTCCTACAATGAGCAGTTCTTC. This encodes CASSQDPGGSYNEQFF.

The V call is TRBV19, the J call TRBJ2-5; TRBD2 is a possible D gene (5 bases). This CDR3 has 13 residues. Germline V CDR1 and CDR2: LNHDA, SQIVND (reference sequence). The V end lost 9 bases, the J end lost 2 bases, and 13 bases lay between the germline ends. CDR3 sequence: CARQWESQETQYF. The CDR3 bases are TGTGCCAGACAATGGGAGTCACAAGAGACCCAGTACTTC.

Concerning this clone: One junction end does not reproduce the germline sequence, and a read error may be involved. The chain couples TRBV15 to TRBJ1-1; 9 nucleotides line up with TRBD1. Germline V CDR1 and CDR2: LNHNV, YYDKDF (reference sequence). The CDR3 loop spans 14 amino acids. The CDR3 DNA reads TGTACCACCAGCAGGGGACAGGGGAACACTGAAGCTTTCTTT. Translated: CTTSRGQGNTEAFF.

The gene calls are TRBV29-1 and TRBJ2-1; TRBD2 agrees at 11 bases. From germline, CDR1 is SQVTM and CDR2 ANQGSEA. The CDR3 totals 11 residues. Here the CDR3 reads CRGTSGNEQFF. The CDR3 DNA reads TGCAGGGGGACTAGCGGCAATGAGCAGTTCTTC.

This chain connects TRBV27 to TRBJ1-4; 7 bases line up with TRBD1. The CDR3 loop spans 13 amino acids. The V segment lost 8 bases and the J segment 5 bases; nucleotides outside the gene matches: 5. CDR1 is MNHEY and CDR2 is SMNVEV in the germline V gene (reference sequence). DNA of the CDR3: TGTGCCAGCGGACTCAGGGGGAATGAAAAACTGTTTTTT. Translating it yields CASGLRGNEKLFF.

This clone has just one count. The chain combines TRBV12-5 with TRBJ2-7; D is unclear. The V end was cut by 4 bases, the J end by 1 base, with 5 bases between. The CDR3 runs to 12 residues. Germline loops: CDR1 LGHNT, CDR2 FRNRAP. Written as DNA, the CDR3 is TGTGCTAGTGGTTACGGGTCCTACGAGCAGTACTTC. It codes for CASGYGSYEQYF.